A selection of T cell receptor beta chains follows, all from one sample in a study of beta chain features in type 1 diabetes. The method was immunoSEQ multiplex PCR; TCRdb's version includes in-frame clones alone and lacks a portion of them. The data hold 350,000 to 450,000 clones, with roughly 14% observed a single time. What was sequenced was naive CD4+ T cells from blood. All receptors come from a man in his thirties or forties in good health. Each CDR3 is given with its conserved first and last residue. The D gene is left open where the match is weak. Rows give clone size only sometimes, using once, few, many, or a class for an expanded clone.

CDR3	DNA	size	D	J	V
CASSSWGLDYGYTF	TGTGCCAGCAGTTCTTGGGGTTTGGACTATGGCTACACCTTC	.	.	TRBJ1-2	TRBV6-5
CASSALTGGLDTQYF	TGTGCCAGCAGCGCCCTTACCGGGGGGCTAGATACGCAGTATTTT	.	.	TRBJ2-3	TRBV7-9
CASSVAGALNTQYF	TGTGCCAGCAGCGTAGCGGGAGCGTTAAATACGCAGTATTTT	few	TRBD2	TRBJ2-3	TRBV14
CSVGNLPGLAGRQTEQFF	TGCAGCGTCGGTAATCTCCCGGGACTAGCGGGACGACAGACTGAGCAGTTCTTC	.	TRBD2	TRBJ2-1	TRBV29-1
CASSTPTSVDTQYF	TGTGCCAGTAGTACCCCCACTAGCGTGGATACGCAGTATTTT	.	TRBD2	TRBJ2-3	TRBV19
CASSVLGNTEAFF	TGTGCCAGCAGTGTATTAGGGAACACTGAAGCTTTCTTT	few	.	TRBJ1-1	TRBV2
CASSHPTYEAFF	TGTGCCAGCAGCCACCCGACTTATGAAGCTTTCTTT	.	.	TRBJ1-1	TRBV7-8
CASSEDRRYEQYF	TGTGCCAGCAGCGAGGACAGGCGCTACGAGCAGTACTTC	few	TRBD1	TRBJ2-7	TRBV7-2
CASSLDTTGTMLDTQYF	TGCGCCAGCAGCTTGGATACGACAGGGACGATGTTAGATACGCAGTATTTT	.	TRBD1	TRBJ2-3	TRBV5-1
CASSLQLWASSYNEQFF	TGTGCCAGCAGCCTACAGCTTTGGGCGAGCTCCTACAATGAGCAGTTCTTC	few	.	TRBJ2-1	TRBV4-2
CASSRGTGTKNIQYF	TGTGCCAGCAGTCGGGGGACAGGGACCAAAAACATTCAGTACTTC	.	TRBD1	TRBJ2-4	TRBV7-2
CASSPQLTGEYGYTF	TGTGCCAGCAGCCCCCAGTTGACAGGGGAATATGGCTACACCTTC	.	TRBD1	TRBJ1-2	TRBV7-6
CASSPGTGESGANVLTF	TGTGCCAGCTCACCAGGGACAGGGGAGTCTGGGGCCAACGTCCTGACTTTC	.	TRBD1	TRBJ2-6	TRBV18
CASSELKGVAGELFF	TGTGCCAGCAGTGAATTAAAGGGGGTCGCCGGGGAGCTGTTTTTT	few	.	TRBJ2-2	TRBV25-1
CASSFAQLTDTQYF	TGCGCCAGCAGCTTCGCCCAACTCACAGATACGCAGTATTTT	.	.	TRBJ2-3	TRBV5-1
CASSPDQGRETQYF	TGCGCCAGCAGCCCGGACCAGGGACGGGAGACCCAGTACTTC	few	.	TRBJ2-5	TRBV5-1
CASSPGWVNTGELFF	TGTGCCAGCTCACCTGGCTGGGTAAACACCGGGGAGCTGTTTTTT	few	.	TRBJ2-2	TRBV18
CASSHETENTEAFF	TGCGCCAGCAGTCATGAGACAGAGAACACTGAAGCTTTCTTT	many	.	TRBJ1-1	TRBV23-1
CASSSPYRANSNQPQHF	TGTGCCAGTAGTTCCCCTTACCGGGCCAATAGCAATCAGCCCCAGCATTTT	few	.	TRBJ1-5	TRBV19
CASSLAVRGETQYF	TGTGCCAGCAGCTTAGCGGTCAGGGGAGAGACCCAGTACTTC	.	.	TRBJ2-5	TRBV7-2
CAWSVLWKGGTEAFF	TGTGCCTGGAGTGTATTGTGGAAGGGAGGCACTGAAGCTTTCTTT	few	.	TRBJ1-1	TRBV30
CASSLQAYEQFF	TGTGCCAGCAGCTTACAGGCCTATGAGCAGTTCTTC	many	.	TRBJ2-1	TRBV7-9
CASKAQGMNTEAFF	TGTGCCAGCAAGGCACAGGGGATGAACACTGAAGCTTTCTTT	few	TRBD1	TRBJ1-1	TRBV27
CASSTLGSSGTNEQFF	TGTGCCAGTAGTACCCTGGGTAGTAGCGGGACCAATGAGCAGTTCTTC	.	TRBD2	TRBJ2-1	TRBV19
CASSQSQGKDTEAFF	TGCGCCAGCAGTCAATCACAAGGGAAGGATACTGAAGCTTTCTTT	.	.	TRBJ1-1	TRBV23-1
CASSLGSRGRVSEAFF	TGTGCCAGCAGCTTAGGTTCCAGGGGGCGGGTCTCTGAAGCTTTCTTT	few	TRBD1	TRBJ1-1	TRBV11-2
CASSPDGTMQGQYF	TGCGCCAGCAGCCCCGACGGGACAATGCAAGGCCAGTACTTC	few	.	TRBJ2-5	TRBV5-1
CASSQTGGFYNEQFF	TGCGCCAGCAGCCAAACAGGGGGCTTCTACAATGAGCAGTTCTTC	few	TRBD1	TRBJ2-1	TRBV5-1
CSVGQLNTGELFF	TGCAGCGTTGGACAGTTGAACACCGGGGAGCTGTTTTTT	.	.	TRBJ2-2	TRBV29-1
CASCTGGGLSGRSEQFF	TGTGCCAGTTGTACAGGGGGCGGATTATCCGGCCGCAGTGAGCAGTTCTTC	few	TRBD1	TRBJ2-1	TRBV19
CASSLDNEQFF	TGTGCCAGCAGCTTAGATAATGAGCAGTTCTTC	few	.	TRBJ2-1	TRBV11-3
CASSPAGGNEQFF	TGTGCCAGCAGCCCCGCTGGCGGGAATGAGCAGTTCTTC	few	.	TRBJ2-1	TRBV7-2
CASSGPGVGTQYF	TGTGCCAGCAGTGGGCCGGGGGTTGGTACGCAGTATTTT	.	.	TRBJ2-3	TRBV7-2
CAWTLGSGELFF	TGTGCCTGGACCCTCGGATCCGGGGAGCTGTTTTTT	.	.	TRBJ2-2	TRBV30
CASSSGTGQQFF	TGTGCCAGCAGTTCGGGTACAGGGCAACAGTTCTTC	few	.	TRBJ2-1	TRBV2
CASSYKNIQYF	TGTGCCAGCAGTTACAAAAACATTCAGTACTTC	few	.	TRBJ2-4	TRBV6-6
CASSSADRGGEQFF	TGTGCCAGCAGCTCCGCGGACAGGGGAGGTGAGCAGTTCTTC	.	TRBD1	TRBJ2-1	TRBV7-6
CASSPLGGPEQFF	TGTGCCAGCAGCCCCCTGGGGGGGCCTGAGCAGTTCTTC	.	.	TRBJ2-1	TRBV7-9
CASSSRGGSTDTQYF	TGTGCCAGCAGCTCCCGCGGGGGAAGCACAGATACGCAGTATTTT	few	TRBD2	TRBJ2-3	TRBV9
CASSVVHSGNTIYF	TGTGCCAGCAGCGTAGTCCACTCTGGAAACACCATATATTTT	.	.	TRBJ1-3	TRBV9
CASRGTISYNEQFF	TGCGCCAGCAGAGGGACAATCTCCTACAATGAGCAGTTCTTC	few	.	TRBJ2-1	TRBV5-1
CAISAVTSGRWTDTQYF	TGTGCCATCAGTGCTGTGACTAGCGGGAGATGGACAGATACGCAGTATTTT	.	TRBD2	TRBJ2-3	TRBV10-3
CASSLGGTEETQYF	TGTGCCAGCAGCCTAGGAGGGACTGAAGAGACCCAGTACTTC	.	.	TRBJ2-5	TRBV14